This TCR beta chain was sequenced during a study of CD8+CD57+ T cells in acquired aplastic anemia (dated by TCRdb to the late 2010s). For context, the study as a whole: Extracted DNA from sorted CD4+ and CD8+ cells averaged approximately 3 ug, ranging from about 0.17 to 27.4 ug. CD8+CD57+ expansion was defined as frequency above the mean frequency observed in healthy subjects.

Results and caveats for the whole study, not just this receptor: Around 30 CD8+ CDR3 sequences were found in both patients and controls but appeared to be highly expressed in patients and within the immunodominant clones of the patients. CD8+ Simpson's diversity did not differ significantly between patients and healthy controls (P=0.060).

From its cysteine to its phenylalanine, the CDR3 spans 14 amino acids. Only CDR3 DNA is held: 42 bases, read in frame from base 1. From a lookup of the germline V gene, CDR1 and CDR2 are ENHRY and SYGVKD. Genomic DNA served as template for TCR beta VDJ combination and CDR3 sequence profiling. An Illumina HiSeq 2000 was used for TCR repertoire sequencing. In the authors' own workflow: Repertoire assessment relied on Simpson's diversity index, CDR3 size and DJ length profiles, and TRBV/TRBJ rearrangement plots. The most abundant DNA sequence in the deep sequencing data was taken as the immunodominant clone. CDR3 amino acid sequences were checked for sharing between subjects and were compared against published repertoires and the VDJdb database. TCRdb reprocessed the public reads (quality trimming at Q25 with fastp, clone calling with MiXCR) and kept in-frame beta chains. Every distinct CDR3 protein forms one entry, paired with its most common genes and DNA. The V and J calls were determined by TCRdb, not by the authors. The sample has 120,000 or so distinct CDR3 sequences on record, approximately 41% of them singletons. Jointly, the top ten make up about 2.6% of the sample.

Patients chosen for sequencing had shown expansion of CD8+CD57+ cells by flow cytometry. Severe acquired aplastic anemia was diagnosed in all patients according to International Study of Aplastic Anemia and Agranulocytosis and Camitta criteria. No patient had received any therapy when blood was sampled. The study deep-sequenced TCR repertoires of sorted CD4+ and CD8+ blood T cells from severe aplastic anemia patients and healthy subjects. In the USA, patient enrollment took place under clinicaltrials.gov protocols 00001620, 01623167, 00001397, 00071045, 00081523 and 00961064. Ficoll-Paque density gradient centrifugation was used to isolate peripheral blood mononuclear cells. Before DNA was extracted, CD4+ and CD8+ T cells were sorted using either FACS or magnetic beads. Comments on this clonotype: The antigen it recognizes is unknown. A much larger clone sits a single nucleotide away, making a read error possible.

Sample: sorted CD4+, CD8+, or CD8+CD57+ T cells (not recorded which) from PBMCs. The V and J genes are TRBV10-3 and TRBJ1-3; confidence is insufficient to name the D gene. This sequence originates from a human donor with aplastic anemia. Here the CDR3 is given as CASTSGDTGSTIYF. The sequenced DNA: TGTGCCAGCACGTCCGGGGATACTGGAAGCACCATATATTTT.